The source of this T cell receptor (beta chain) is a study of T cells in Graves' hyperthyroidism and ophthalmopathy. Across the study: Peripheral blood was taken when the disease was first diagnosed, before any treatment began.

TCR beta CDR3 regions were amplified from RNA transcripts. The HTBI primer set served for first-round RT-PCR of the TCR CDR3. TCRdb analysed the multiplex PCR reads with MiXCR anew, one entry per CDR3 protein. There are approximately 710,000 distinct CDR3 sequences in the sample; around 16% occur only once, and 15% to 18% lies in the top ten. Patients aged 18 to 65 had newly diagnosed hyperthyroidism that had lasted under 2 months. For the diagnoses, clinical symptoms, serum thyroxine and TRAb, thyroid ultrasound and orbital computed tomography were used. This clonotype was recorded many times. This CDR3 spans 16 amino acids. Germline trimming cut 3 bases from V and 6 bases from J; bases unmatched to any gene: 6. CDR1 is LNHDA, CDR2 SQIVND, per germline (reference sequence).

The rearrangement uses TRBV19 and TRBJ2-2; 11 positions match TRBD2. This TCR was sampled from a man aged 45-65 years with Graves' hyperthyroidism. The sequenced sample was blood. This CDR3 is CASSILAGGLAGELFF. For the CDR3, the DNA is TGTGCCAGTAGTATCCTAGCGGGAGGTTTAGCCGGGGAGCTGTTTTTT.